This T cell receptor beta chain was recorded in a study of cytomegalovirus exposure and HLA in healthy donors. General study points: Rarity characterized most TCR sequences, yet some public TCRs appeared in many donors.

With regard to this clone: Its specificity is unknown.

This CDR3 is built from 15 residues. The V gene's germline CDR1 is LNHNV and CDR2 YYDKDF (reference sequence). V lost 0 bases, J lost 3 bases, and 9 bases lay in between. Assay: immunoSEQ multiplex PCR; the TCRdb copy retains only in-frame clones and omits some. The table includes roughly 130,000 clones, roughly nine tenths detected once. Sequencing input: PBMCs. The receptor's source is a man in his late teens or twenties in good health and CMV-seronegative. The chain combines TRBV15 with TRBJ2-1; D perhaps matches TRBD1 (5 bases). CDR3 amino acids: CATSRDGAVYNEQFF. The CDR3 DNA reads TGTGCCACCAGCAGAGATGGGGCAGTCTACAATGAGCAGTTCTTC. The full variable domain, with the rest looked up from reference TRBV15 and TRBJ2-1, is DAMVIQNPRYQVTQFGKPVTLSCSQTLNHNVMYWYQQKSSQAPKLLFHYYDKDFNNEADTPDNFQSRRPNTSFCFLDIRSPGLGDTAMYLCATSRDGAVYNEQFFGPGTRLTVL.